The 32 T cell receptor beta chains below were found in one sample sequenced in a study of a mutant IDH1 vaccine in newly diagnosed glioma. Time point described: week 23, last vaccination. The vaccine gave 300 ug of a 20-mer mutant IDH1 peptide subcutaneously per dose. The antigens for these receptors are not known. Data came from immunoSEQ multiplex PCR; TCRdb stores just in-frame clones and leaves some out. The table has about 86,000 clones, almost 85% seen once. Sequenced here: PBMCs, sampled from a glioma patient whose treatment included an IDH1 peptide vaccine. The receptors were gathered from a man younger than 40 with glioma. Some clones in this sample may be carry-over from other donors' samples.

Regarding this clone: Other DNA sequences from this sample encode an identical CDR3 as well. The chain couples TRBV19 to TRBJ2-2; D may be TRBD1 (5 bases). CDR1 LNHDA and CDR2 SQIVND come from the germline V gene (reference sequence). The CDR3 extends over 14 amino acids. With 10 bases removed from V and 3 bases from J, the gap between germline ends came to 15 bases. DNA of the CDR3: TGTGCCACCCAAGACAGTATCTACACCGGGGAGCTGTTTTTT. Translation: CATQDSIYTGELFF. Variable domain in full (rest from reference TRBV19 and TRBJ2-2): DGGITQSPKYLFRKEGQNVTLSCEQNLNHDAMYWYRQDPGQGLRLIYYSQIVNDFQKGDIAEGYSVSREKKESFPLTVTSAQKNPTAFYLCATQDSIYTGELFFGEGSRLTVL.

This clone occurred once. The chain is built from TRBV10-3 and TRBJ1-1; D is unclear. This CDR3 region has 14 residues. Germline loops: CDR1 ENHRY, CDR2 SYGVKD. Trimming took off 3 bases at V and 8 bases at J, with 16 bases between the two ends. CDR3 loop: CAISDQWSGSEAFF. The CDR3 DNA follows: TGTGCCATCAGTGACCAATGGTCGGGCTCCGAAGCTTTCTTT.

This chain links TRBV7-9 with TRBJ1-5, with unresolved D. CDR3 size: 16 residues. V was shortened by 6 bases and J by 9 bases, with 24 bases between the two germline ends. CDR1 is SEHNR, CDR2 FQNEAQ, per germline (reference sequence). The chain's CDR3 is CASRVWAPPGYRPQHF. The CDR3 nucleotides are TGTGCCAGCAGAGTATGGGCTCCCCCGGGATATCGGCCCCAGCATTTT.

This clone showed up just a few times. V usage is TRBV6-1 and J usage is TRBJ1-5; 7 bases agree with TRBD1. The trim removed 1 base at V and 0 bases at J, leaving 3 bases unmatched. CDR1 and CDR2 from the germline V gene are MNHNS and SASEGT. The CDR3 has 16 amino acids. CDR3: CASSEGQGSSNQPQHF. CDR3 bases: TGTGCCAGCAGTGAAGGACAGGGTAGTAGCAATCAGCCCCAGCATTTT.

The rearrangement links TRBV6-1 to TRBJ2-1; no clear D. V was trimmed by 7 bases and J by 6 bases, leaving 7 bases between them. The CDR3 has 11 amino acids. Germline lookup yields CDR1 MNHNS and CDR2 SASEGT. The CDR3 here is CASNSPNEQFF. The DNA of the CDR3 is TGTGCCAGCAATTCTCCCAATGAGCAGTTCTTC.

This rearrangement joins TRBV5-1 to TRBJ1-1, with TRBD1 matching 10 bases. Trimming cost V 3 bases and J 0 bases; bases outside gene matches: 5. The length of the CDR3 is 16 residues. Germline CDR1 reads SGHRS; CDR2 reads YFSETQ. CDR3 DNA: TGCGCCAGCAGCTGGACAGGGGGGACAATGAACACTGAAGCTTTCTTT. Residues: CASSWTGGTMNTEAFF.

This sequence joins TRBV28 and TRBJ1-1, with a possible D match to TRBD1 (6 bases). This CDR3 region has 17 residues. CDR1 is MDHEN, CDR2 SYDVKM, per germline. V shed 2 bases and J shed 1 base, with 17 bases lying between them. CDR3 in amino acids: CASSLRLQTRGNTEAFF. The CDR3 nucleotides are TGTGCCAGCAGTTTAAGACTTCAAACCAGGGGGAACACTGAAGCTTTCTTT.

This chain connects TRBV18 to TRBJ1-5, with D maybe TRBD1 (5 bases). CDR3 length: 13 amino acids. The V end was cut by 3 bases, the J end by 5 bases, with 8 bases between. Germline-derived CDR1 and CDR2 are KGHSH and LQKENI. The DNA for the CDR3 is TGTGCCAGCTCACCCGCGGGGGATCAGCCCCAGCATTTT. Encoded protein: CASSPAGDQPQHF.

V gene TRBV19 combines with J gene TRBJ2-2; 7 bases are shared with TRBD2. There are 16 residues in the CDR3. V lost 7 bases and J lost 4; bases outside the gene matches: 12. CDR1 is LNHDA, CDR2 SQIVND, per germline (reference sequence). The CDR3 coding sequence is TGTGCCAGTAAAGGACTGGGCGGGAGAGGCACCGGGGAGCTGTTTTTT. Amino acid sequence: CASKGLGGRGTGELFF.

The J gene is TRBJ1-2, the V gene TRBV11-3; D remains unclear. This CDR3 has 15 amino acids. Deletions cut 5 bases from V and 4 bases from J, with 17 bases between. Germline CDR1 reads SGHNT; CDR2 reads YENEEA. The CDR3 loop is CASSPYPWVFYGYTF. CDR3 bases: TGTGCCAGCAGCCCTTACCCTTGGGTTTTCTATGGCTACACCTTC. Full variable domain (rest looked up from reference TRBV11-3 and TRBJ1-2): EAGVVQSPRYKIIEKKQPVAFWCNPISGHNTLYWYLQNLGQGPELLIRYENEEAVDDSQLPKDRFSAERLKGVDSTLKIQPAELGDSAVYLCASSPYPWVFYGYTFGSGTRLTVV.

As concerns this clone: Different DNA sequences within this sample yield the same CDR3. The chain has TRBV18 and TRBJ1-2; maybe TRBD1 (5 bases). Trimming stripped 1 base from V and 1 base from J, with 13 bases between. This CDR3 region has 16 residues. Germline values: CDR1 KGHSH, CDR2 LQKENI. CDR3: CASSPRTGLDNYGYTF. For the CDR3, the DNA is TGTGCCAGCTCACCACGTACAGGACTTGATAACTATGGCTACACCTTC.

This chain joins TRBV29-1 and TRBJ2-1; a weak D match, TRBD2 (6 bases). Germline V gene lookup returns CDR1 SQVTM and CDR2 ANQGSEA. CDR3 length: 13 residues. Trimming removed 3 bases from V and 5 bases from J, with 11 bases in between. The DNA of the CDR3 is TGCAGCGTTGAGGTAGCGGCGGACAATGAGCAGTTCTTC. It translates to CSVEVAADNEQFF.

The chain has TRBV23-1 and TRBJ2-7; 10 positions match TRBD1. TRBV23-1 is annotated as an ORF whose role is uncertain. With V trimmed by 2 bases and J by 2 bases, 9 bases remained unmatched. The CDR3 has 17 residues. The CDR3: CASSQRDRGRGPYEQYF. CDR3 sequence (DNA): TGCGCCAGCAGTCAACGGGACAGGGGCCGCGGTCCCTACGAGCAGTACTTC.

This clone was observed once. The chain joins TRBV5-8 to TRBJ2-1; 8 bases map to TRBD2. J lost 4 bases, V lost 4 bases, and 10 bases had no gene match. This CDR3 contains 16 residues. CDR1 and CDR2 (germline): SGHTS, YDEGEE. The CDR3 sequence is CASSPGEAGDYNEQFF. CDR3 nucleotides: TGTGCCAGCAGCCCTGGGGAAGCGGGGGATTACAATGAGCAGTTCTTC.

This clone was observed a few times. The chain carries TRBV7-9 and TRBJ1-3; D call uncertain. V lost 2 bases and J 3 bases, leaving 8 bases between the germline ends. The CDR3 runs to 14 residues. CDR1 and CDR2 (germline): SEHNR, FQNEAQ (reference sequence). The chain's CDR3 is CASSLQVFGNTIYF. The DNA of the CDR3 is TGTGCCAGCAGCTTACAGGTATTTGGAAACACCATATATTTT.

The chain recombines TRBV4-3 with TRBJ2-1; weak D call: TRBD1 (6 bases). Germline assignment: CDR1 LGHNA and CDR2 YSLEER. The CDR3 consists of 14 residues. Trimming pared 1 base from V and 9 bases from J, leaving 13 bases between. The CDR3 DNA follows: TGCGCCAGCAGCCAAGGCAGGGGTTTCGGTGAGCAGTTCTTC. Its protein product is CASSQGRGFGEQFF.

The count of this clone is one. The gene calls are TRBV28 and TRBJ1-2; TRBD1 is a possible D gene (5 bases). Germline values: CDR1 MDHEN, CDR2 SYDVKM. The CDR3 consists of 13 residues. V dropped 5 bases and J dropped 8 bases, with 15 bases sitting between them. CDR3 sequence reads: CASSLLGARGYTF. CDR3 DNA: TGTGCCAGCAGTCTCCTTGGGGCACGGGGCTACACCTTC.

Comments on this clone: A junction boundary mismatches the germline segment, possibly from a read error. The rearrangement joins TRBV6-6 to TRBJ1-1, with D perhaps TRBD1 (5 bases). CDR1 and CDR2 (germline): MNHNY, SVGAGI (reference sequence). This CDR3 is 14 amino acids long. The CDR3 DNA reads TGTGCCATCAGTGAGTCTGGGGGAGTTGCTGAAGCTTTCTTT. Amino acid sequence: CAISESGGVAEAFF.

The chain links TRBV5-6 to TRBJ1-1, with D tentatively TRBD1 (5 bases). The V and J ends lost 4 bases and 7 bases respectively, with 17 bases between them. The CDR3 extends over 14 amino acids. CDR1 and CDR2 from the germline V gene are SGHDT and YYEEEE. CDR3 protein: CASSPTQDKIEAFF. DNA of the CDR3: TGTGCCAGCAGCCCGACCCAGGACAAGATTGAAGCTTTCTTT.

The gene calls are TRBV4-3 and TRBJ2-2, with 9 bases identical to TRBD1. Trimming cost V 4 bases and J 3 bases; bases outside gene matches: 6. Germline V gene sequence: CDR1 LGHNA, CDR2 YSLEER. The CDR3 contains 16 residues. CDR3 amino acids: CASSRPGQGDTGELFF. The CDR3 region has the DNA TGCGCCAGCAGCCGGCCGGGACAGGGAGACACCGGGGAGCTGTTTTTT.

The chain recombines TRBV14 with TRBJ1-1; no clear D. Germline assignment: CDR1 SGHDN and CDR2 FVKESK. CDR3 length: 12 residues. V lost 4 bases and J lost 1, with 4 bases in between. Written as DNA, the CDR3 is TGTGCCAGCAGCCGACAGAACACTGAAGCTTTCTTT. It specifies CASSRQNTEAFF.

The chain has TRBV9 and TRBJ2-7; 8 bases are shared with TRBD2. Looked up from germline, CDR1 is SGDLS and CDR2 is YYNGEE. V shed 3 bases and J 3 bases; nucleotides not matched to a gene: 8. This CDR3 comprises 15 residues. CDR3 loop: CASSATSGPGYEQYF. DNA for the CDR3: TGTGCCAGCAGCGCCACTAGCGGTCCTGGCTACGAGCAGTACTTC.

The V call is TRBV9, the J call TRBJ1-3; TRBD1 is a possible D gene (5 bases). V was clipped by 2 bases and J by 1 base, with 10 bases between them. This CDR3 comprises 15 residues. Germline V gene lookup returns CDR1 SGDLS and CDR2 YYNGEE. In DNA form, the CDR3 reads TGTGCCAGCAGCGTTTTGGAGGGGTCTGGAAACACCATATATTTT. This gives the protein CASSVLEGSGNTIYF.

This clone came up a few times. In nucleotides, the CDR3 is TGTGCCAGTAGTATAGGGCTCGGGACAGACGAAGCTTTCTTT. Translating gives CASSIGLGTDEAFF. The chain carries TRBV19 and TRBJ1-1; 7 positions match TRBD1. With V trimmed by 1 base and J by 8 bases, 7 bases remained unmatched. Germline V gene sequence: CDR1 LNHDA, CDR2 SQIVND (reference sequence). The CDR3 is 14 residues long.

This chain joins TRBV7-2 and TRBJ1-2; D ambiguous. V was cut by 0 bases and J by 5 bases, with 13 bases left in between. The germline V gene encodes CDR1 SGHTA and CDR2 FQGNSA. This CDR3 is 15 amino acids long. In DNA form, the CDR3 reads TGTGCCAGCAGCTTAGCAATCGAGGTAACATATGGCTACACCTTC. Translating gives CASSLAIEVTYGYTF.

This chain connects TRBV9 to TRBJ1-2; 8 bases agree with TRBD1. CDR1 SGDLS and CDR2 YYNGEE come from the germline V gene. CDR3 length equals 16 residues. With 3 bases clipped from V and 4 bases from J, the junction kept 11 bases outside the gene matches. CDR3 coding DNA: TGTGCCAGCAGCGCTCTGCAGGGGGCGGTGATCTATGGCTACACCTTC. As protein: CASSALQGAVIYGYTF.

The sample holds a few counts of this clone. The chain carries TRBV2 and TRBJ1-1, with TRBD1 matching 7 bases. V was clipped by 7 bases and J by 0 bases; unmatched bases: 2. In germline, CDR1 is SNHLY, CDR2 FYNNEI. The CDR3 is made up of 13 amino acids. The CDR3 reads CASKGQLNTEAFF. The CDR3 DNA is TGTGCCAGCAAGGGACAGTTGAACACTGAAGCTTTCTTT.

The J gene is TRBJ1-3, the V gene TRBV30; D gene uncertain. V was shortened by 4 bases and J by 8 bases, with 9 bases between the two germline ends. This CDR3 has 11 residues. CDR1 GTSNPN and CDR2 SVGIG come from the germline V gene (reference sequence). The CDR3 here is CAWTRLDTIYF. The DNA for the CDR3 is TGTGCCTGGACAAGGCTGGACACCATATATTTT.

The gene calls are TRBV4-3 and TRBJ2-1; 7 nucleotides align to TRBD2. Germline V CDR1 and CDR2: LGHNA, YSLEER. The ends lost 2 bases at V and 8 bases at J; junction bases unmatched: 18. This CDR3 contains 18 residues. The CDR3 DNA reads as TGCGCCAGCAGCCAAAGAACCCTTTGGGGGGGGTATCCCGATGAGCAGTTCTTC. It encodes CASSQRTLWGGYPDEQFF.

The rearrangement links TRBV7-8 to TRBJ2-4, with D unresolved. The germline V gene has CDR1 SGHVS and CDR2 FQNEAQ. The CDR3 has 19 residues. Trimming removed 4 bases from V and 0 bases from J, with 22 bases in between. DNA of the CDR3: TGTGCCAGCAGCTCAAAACAACCAGGTCGTGCCACAGCCAAAAACATTCAGTACTTC. Protein sequence: CASSSKQPGRATAKNIQYF.

The gene calls are TRBV5-8 and TRBJ2-2; 13 bases are shared with TRBD2. Per the germline V gene, CDR1 is SGHTS and CDR2 is YDEGEE. The CDR3 extends over 18 amino acids. Germline trimming cut 4 bases from V and 4 bases from J; bases unmatched to any gene: 10. CDR3 in amino acids: CASSAGGTSGVFTGELFF. The DNA for the CDR3 is TGTGCCAGCAGCGCCGGCGGGACTAGCGGGGTATTCACCGGGGAGCTGTTTTTT.

The rearrangement uses TRBV7-2 and TRBJ2-3; D may be TRBD1 (6 bases). The CDR3 runs to 15 residues. Trimming took 1 base from V and 7 from J, leaving 15 bases between them. Germline assignment: CDR1 SGHTA and CDR2 FQGNSA. CDR3 region: CASSLDHLGANTQYF. CDR3 bases: TGTGCCAGCAGCTTAGATCATCTGGGGGCAAATACGCAGTATTTT.